These 2 T cell receptor beta chains share one sample of origin, sequenced in a study of cytomegalovirus exposure and HLA in healthy donors (dated by TCRdb to the late 2010s). The library came from the immunoSEQ multiplex PCR assay. This is the immuneACCESS table as TCRdb keeps it, with only in-frame sequences that have V and J called. A part of the clones is gone; compared with another copy, unresolved V genes explain less than half, and the rest is unexplained. In this sample the table shows about 130,000 clones, 89% of which occur a single time. The leading ten clones occupy approximately 1% of the sample. Source material: PBMCs. These receptors were taken from a woman under 30 in good health and CMV-seronegative.

V and J are TRBV28 and TRBJ2-5, with 11 bases aligning to TRBD1. Losses at the gene ends were 5 bases for V and 5 bases for J; bases not matched to a gene: 10. The germline gives CDR1 MDHEN, CDR2 SYDVKM. The CDR3 loop spans 16 amino acids. The CDR3 loop is CASSTRTGGGGETQYF. The CDR3 DNA reads as TGTGCCAGCAGTACGAGGACAGGGGGCGGCGGGGAGACCCAGTACTTC.

A single count supports this clone. The chain recombines TRBV11-2 with TRBJ2-7; TRBD2 matches 9 bases. Germline loops: CDR1 SGHAT, CDR2 FQNNGV. The length of the CDR3 is 18 residues. V gave up 5 bases and J gave up 0 bases; unmatched junction bases: 14. The chain's CDR3 is CASSPSGTSQTPSYEQYF. DNA of the CDR3: TGTGCCAGCAGCCCATCCGGGACTAGCCAGACCCCCTCCTACGAGCAGTACTTC.